The rows below give T cell receptor beta chains drawn from one sample of a study of OX40 agonist ivuxolimab in advanced cancers. The table came from immunoSEQ multiplex PCR; TCRdb's copy has only in-frame clones and leaves some out. The sample shows 60,000 to 85,000 clones, roughly 76% of them seen only once. Specimen: CD4+ or CD8+ T cells sorted from blood, collected in a trial of the OX40 agonist ivuxolimab. The receptors derive from an adult with an advanced solid tumor such as melanoma, head and neck, liver or kidney cancer. CDR3s include the opening cysteine and the closing phenylalanine or tryptophan. The D gene is left open where the match is weak. The size field is filled for only some rows; it gives once, few, many or a size class.

D gene: TRBD1
J gene: TRBJ1-3
clone size: once
V gene: TRBV18
CDR3 DNA: TGTGCCAGCTCACCTTTCGGACAGGGTGACTCTGGAAACACCATATATTTT
CDR3 protein: CASSPFGQGDSGNTIYF

D gene: TRBD1
J gene: TRBJ1-5
clone size: NA
V gene: TRBV29-1
CDR3 DNA: TGCAGCGTTGTGAACAGGGGGGGACAGCCCCAGCATTTT
CDR3 protein: CSVVNRGGQPQHF

D gene: NA
J gene: TRBJ2-5
clone size: NA
V gene: TRBV7-3
CDR3 DNA: TGTGCCAGCAGCTTAACAGGGGTTGGGAACCAAGAGACCCAGTACTTC
CDR3 protein: CASSLTGVGNQETQYF

D gene: NA
J gene: TRBJ2-7
clone size: NA
V gene: TRBV18
CDR3 DNA: TGTGCCAGCTCACCACAACAGATCTACGAGCAGTACTTC
CDR3 protein: CASSPQQIYEQYF

D gene: TRBD1
J gene: TRBJ2-5
clone size: NA
V gene: TRBV5-1
CDR3 DNA: TGCGCCAGCAGCTCACAGGGGTCTGGAGAGACCCAGTACTTC
CDR3 protein: CASSSQGSGETQYF

D gene: TRBD2
J gene: TRBJ2-1
clone size: NA
V gene: TRBV6-1
CDR3 DNA: TGTGCCAGCACCCTGGGACTAGCGGGATCCAATGAGCAGTTCTTC
CDR3 protein: CASTLGLAGSNEQFF

D gene: NA
J gene: TRBJ2-4
clone size: NA
V gene: TRBV27
CDR3 DNA: TGTGCCAGCAGCCTGCTACAGGGAACCAAAAACATTCAGTACTTC
CDR3 protein: CASSLLQGTKNIQYF

D gene: NA
J gene: TRBJ2-1
clone size: NA
V gene: TRBV2
CDR3 DNA: TGTGCCAGTGCTAACAATGAGCAGTTCTTC
CDR3 protein: CASANNEQFF

D gene: NA
J gene: TRBJ1-4
clone size: few
V gene: TRBV30
CDR3 DNA: TGTGCCTGGAGCGGCGGGACTTTCAGTGAAAAACTGTTTTTT
CDR3 protein: CAWSGGTFSEKLFF

D gene: TRBD2
J gene: TRBJ2-5
clone size: few
V gene: TRBV7-3
CDR3 DNA: TGTGCCAGCAGCCGACTAGCGGGAGGCGAGACCCAGTACTTC
CDR3 protein: CASSRLAGGETQYF

D gene: NA
J gene: TRBJ2-6
clone size: once
V gene: TRBV19
CDR3 DNA: TGTGCCAGTAGTATTAAGGGCGCTCCTGGGGCCAACGTCCTGACTTTC
CDR3 protein: CASSIKGAPGANVLTF

D gene: NA
J gene: TRBJ2-7
clone size: NA
V gene: TRBV5-6
CDR3 DNA: TGTGCCAGCAGCTTGCGTTCCGGGTCCTGGTTTGGGTACGAGCAGTACTTC
CDR3 protein: CASSLRSGSWFGYEQYF

D gene: NA
J gene: TRBJ2-5
clone size: once
V gene: TRBV19
CDR3 DNA: TGTGCCAGTAGTCAGGGGGGCCAAGAGACCCAGTACTTC
CDR3 protein: CASSQGGQETQYF

D gene: TRBD1
J gene: TRBJ1-2
clone size: few
V gene: TRBV4-1
CDR3 DNA: TGCGCCAGCAGCCAAGATTGGGACAGGGTGCGTGGCTACACCTTC
CDR3 protein: CASSQDWDRVRGYTF

D gene: NA
J gene: TRBJ1-5
clone size: few
V gene: TRBV7-2
CDR3 DNA: TGTGCCAGCAGCTTAGTGGGGGCTGAAGGTGAGCCCCAGCATTTT
CDR3 protein: CASSLVGAEGEPQHF

D gene: TRBD2
J gene: TRBJ2-4
clone size: NA
V gene: TRBV14
CDR3 DNA: TGTGCCAGCAGCCAAGCAGCGGGGGGCCAACTAGCCAAAAACATTCAGTACTTC
CDR3 protein: CASSQAAGGQLAKNIQYF

D gene: NA
J gene: TRBJ1-2
clone size: NA
V gene: TRBV5-1
CDR3 DNA: TGCGCCAGCAAGGGGCAGGAGCGCTATGGCTACACCTTC
CDR3 protein: CASKGQERYGYTF

D gene: NA
J gene: TRBJ1-1
clone size: few
V gene: TRBV19
CDR3 DNA: TGTGCCAGTAGTATCGGAGAAAGAGCTTTCTTT
CDR3 protein: CASSIGERAFF

D gene: TRBD1
J gene: TRBJ2-7
clone size: once
V gene: TRBV6-5
CDR3 DNA: TGTGCCAGCAGTGCAGGGACAGGAGAGCAGTACTTC
CDR3 protein: CASSAGTGEQYF

D gene: TRBD1
J gene: TRBJ2-1
clone size: NA
V gene: TRBV9
CDR3 DNA: TGTGCCAGCAGAAAAGGGACAGGGGGCTACAATGAGCAGTTCTTC
CDR3 protein: CASRKGTGGYNEQFF

D gene: TRBD1
J gene: TRBJ1-2
clone size: NA
V gene: TRBV29-1
CDR3 DNA: TGCAGCGTTTGGACAGGGGGCTCCTATGGCTACACCTTC
CDR3 protein: CSVWTGGSYGYTF

D gene: NA
J gene: TRBJ2-6
clone size: NA
V gene: TRBV11-2
CDR3 DNA: TGTGCCAGCAGCTTGATGGCTTTCTCTGGGGCCAACGTCCTGACTTTC
CDR3 protein: CASSLMAFSGANVLTF

D gene: NA
J gene: TRBJ2-1
clone size: NA
V gene: TRBV11-3
CDR3 DNA: TGTGCCAGCAGCCGGACGGAAGATGAGCAGTTCTTC
CDR3 protein: CASSRTEDEQFF

D gene: NA
J gene: TRBJ2-1
clone size: NA
V gene: TRBV11-3
CDR3 DNA: TGTGCCAGCAGCTTAGCGGGTTTGGGTGAGCAGTTCTTC
CDR3 protein: CASSLAGLGEQFF

D gene: NA
J gene: TRBJ1-1
clone size: NA
V gene: TRBV12-5
CDR3 DNA: TGTGCTAGTGGTCGACACCAGAACACTGAAGCTTTCTTT
CDR3 protein: CASGRHQNTEAFF

D gene: TRBD1
J gene: TRBJ1-6
clone size: few
V gene: TRBV6-6
CDR3 DNA: TGTGCCAGCAGTTACGAGGGACAGAATAATTCACCCCTCCACTTT
CDR3 protein: CASSYEGQNNSPLHF

D gene: NA
J gene: TRBJ1-1
clone size: NA
V gene: TRBV20-1
CDR3 DNA: TGCAGTGTAATGAACACTGAAGCTTTCTTT
CDR3 protein: CSVMNTEAFF

D gene: TRBD2
J gene: TRBJ2-2
clone size: NA
V gene: TRBV28
CDR3 DNA: TGTGCCAGCAGACTAGCGGGAGCGAACACCGGGGAGCTGTTTTTT
CDR3 protein: CASRLAGANTGELFF

D gene: NA
J gene: TRBJ1-2
clone size: few
V gene: TRBV9
CDR3 DNA: TGTGCCAGCAGCGTATCCGCGAACTATGGCTACACCTTC
CDR3 protein: CASSVSANYGYTF

D gene: NA
J gene: TRBJ1-2
clone size: once
V gene: TRBV4-1
CDR3 DNA: TGCGCCAGCAGCCAAGCTGAGGGTTACTATGGCTACACCTTC
CDR3 protein: CASSQAEGYYGYTF

D gene: NA
J gene: TRBJ2-1
clone size: NA
V gene: TRBV5-1
CDR3 DNA: TGCGCCAGCAGCTTGGATCCCACTTCAGGTCCCAGGGAGCAGTTCTTC
CDR3 protein: CASSLDPTSGPREQFF

D gene: NA
J gene: TRBJ2-1
clone size: NA
V gene: TRBV15
CDR3 DNA: TGTGCCACCACCAATGGGCAGGTCTCCTACAATGAGCAGTTCTTC
CDR3 protein: CATTNGQVSYNEQFF

D gene: NA
J gene: TRBJ2-5
clone size: NA
V gene: TRBV15
CDR3 DNA: TGTGCCACCAGCAGAGATGCGGGGCAAGAGACCCAGTACTTC
CDR3 protein: CATSRDAGQETQYF

D gene: TRBD2
J gene: TRBJ2-7
clone size: NA
V gene: TRBV7-8
CDR3 DNA: TGTGCCAGCAGCTCCAATGGGCTAGCGGGAGGGTACGAGCAGTACTTC
CDR3 protein: CASSSNGLAGGYEQYF

D gene: NA
J gene: TRBJ1-4
clone size: NA
V gene: TRBV19
CDR3 DNA: TGTGCCAGTAGTCTCGGACATTCGCTTGAAAAACTGTTTTTT
CDR3 protein: CASSLGHSLEKLFF

D gene: NA
J gene: TRBJ2-1
clone size: NA
V gene: TRBV2
CDR3 DNA: TGTGCCAGCAGGGAGATTCGACAGACGGGATACAATGAGCAGTTCTTC
CDR3 protein: CASREIRQTGYNEQFF

D gene: NA
J gene: TRBJ1-2
clone size: few
V gene: TRBV19
CDR3 DNA: TGTGCCAGTAGTAACCTCGGCGGCTACACCTTC
CDR3 protein: CASSNLGGYTF

D gene: TRBD2
J gene: TRBJ2-3
clone size: NA
V gene: TRBV6-6
CDR3 DNA: TGTGCCAGCAGCCCGGGGGACTATCTCACAGATACGCAGTATTTT
CDR3 protein: CASSPGDYLTDTQYF

D gene: NA
J gene: TRBJ2-5
clone size: NA
V gene: TRBV5-1
CDR3 DNA: TGCGCCAGCAGCCCCAGCCAGGGAACACAAGAGACCCAGTACTTC
CDR3 protein: CASSPSQGTQETQYF

D gene: TRBD1
J gene: TRBJ2-2
clone size: NA
V gene: TRBV2
CDR3 DNA: TGTGCCAGCCTACCGACAGGGCGGTCCGGGGAGCTGTTTTTT
CDR3 protein: CASLPTGRSGELFF